This T cell receptor beta chain was captured by sequencing in a study of blood T cell repertoires in COVID-19. Study background: Acute and convalescent COVID-19 samples came from the United States, Italy and Spain. Sources were T cells, B-cell-depleted T cells, or PBMCs; the material itself was cDNA or gDNA.

Source study methods: Reference gene primers were amplified, and this amplification served to estimate nucleated cell counts. Assay: immunoSEQ multiplex PCR; the TCRdb copy retains only in-frame clones and omits some. V and J calls and clone size follow that table, whereas D and trimming were derived from the DNA. The sample lists about 50,000 clones; around three quarters were seen once. The CDR3 runs to 14 residues. J lost 4 bases, V lost 4 bases, and 4 bases had no gene match. Per germline, CDR1 SGHRS and CDR2 YFSETQ. The specimen was peripheral blood. This TCR derives from a man aged 70 or older with acute or convalescent COVID-19. The genes are TRBV5-1 and TRBJ2-2; the match to TRBD1 covers 7 bases. The chain's CDR3 is CASSDYRGTGELFF. CDR3 bases: TGCGCCAGCAGCGACTACAGGGGCACCGGGGAGCTGTTTTTT.